This T cell receptor (beta chain) appears in the sequencing data of a study of T cell responses to AZD1222 COVID-19 vaccine. Comments on this clone: Its antigen is unidentified.

J lost 4 bases, V lost 3 bases, and 5 bases had no gene match. Germline V gives CDR1 SGDLS, CDR2 YYNGEE. CDR3 length: 15 residues. Regarding the study as a whole: Donors were largely white British and mainly female; clonal diversity was possibly underestimated. In all cases, repertoires were sampled only after the peak T cell response. Reports indicate that nearly half of spike-specific TCRs are directed at unmutated variant regions.

The protocol was immunoSEQ multiplex PCR, while the TCRdb copy is restricted to in-frame clones and leaves out a portion. The table shows 150,000 to 160,000 clones, with about 86% occurring only once. This material consisted of peripheral blood, taken on day 0 of MenACWY control vaccination. This chain connects TRBV9 to TRBJ1-1, with 11 bases that match TRBD1. This receptor was identified in an adult in good health. CDR3 coding DNA: TGTGCCAGCAGCGCGACCGGGACAGGGGGCACTGAAGCTTTCTTT. Protein product: CASSATGTGGTEAFF.